These 22 T cell receptor beta chains were all obtained from the same sample, sequenced in a study of metastatic and nonmetastatic thyroid tumors. All patients were treatment-naive before thyroid surgery. TCRdb reprocessed the PCR reads using MiXCR. The data contain about 41,000 clones, about an eighth of them singletons. Input material: blood. Receptors were obtained from a female donor with papillary thyroid cancer or a benign thyroid nodule (not recorded which). Some clones in this sample may be carry-over from other donors' samples.

The chain carries TRBV11-1 and TRBJ2-3, with 8 bases aligning to TRBD2. V lost 5 bases, J lost 5 bases, and 18 bases stayed unmatched. Per the germline V gene, CDR1 is SGHAT and CDR2 is FQDESV (reference sequence). This CDR3 contains 18 residues. The CDR3 nucleotides read TGTGCCAGCAGCCTCTTCCCCGGGTGCTTCGGGAGGGAAGATACGCAGTATTTT. As protein: CASSLFPGCFGREDTQYF.

This clone was recorded at least ten times. The chain links TRBV24-1 to TRBJ2-1; no definite D call. The ends were cut back, 1 base at V and 0 bases at J, with 9 bases in the middle. The CDR3 has 16 residues. Germline assignment: CDR1 KGHDR and CDR2 SFDVKD. The CDR3 DNA reads as TGTGCCACCAGTGATTTTACCCTCCCCTCCTACAATGAGCAGTTCTTC. It translates to CATSDFTLPSYNEQFF.

This clone was detected many times. This could be a read error, since a much larger clone is one nucleotide away. The chain carries TRBV9 and TRBJ2-2; 7 bases are shared with TRBD1. V trimming: 7 bases; J trimming: 5 bases; junction bases outside the gene matches: 11. Germline V gene lookup returns CDR1 SGDLS and CDR2 YYNGEE. The CDR3 is 15 residues long. The CDR3 DNA reads TGTGCCAGCCCATTGGACAGGCCGGGGACCGGGGAGCTGTTTTTT. It translates to CASPLDRPGTGELFF.

A note on this clone: The junction departs from the called germline gene at one end, perhaps through a read error. The chain is built from TRBV28 and TRBJ1-2; D call uncertain. Germline loops: CDR1 MDHEN, CDR2 SYDVKM. CDR3 length: 15 amino acids. The CDR3 loop reads CSSSLSWQANYGYTF. Here the CDR3 DNA reads TGTTCCAGCAGTTTATCGTGGCAGGCGAACTATGGCTACACCTTC.

This clone was detected many times. This same CDR3 is encoded by further DNA sequences in the sample. J is TRBJ1-5 and V is TRBV4-3, with D perhaps matching TRBD1 (5 bases). CDR1 is LGHNA, CDR2 YSLEER, per germline. CDR3 size: 17 residues. Deletions cut 0 bases from V and 6 bases from J, with 18 bases between. The CDR3 sequence: CASSQDLYGQGVQPQHF. In DNA form, the CDR3 reads TGCGCCAGCAGCCAAGATTTATATGGGCAGGGAGTTCAGCCCCAGCATTTT.

This clone has ten or more counts. The chain uses TRBV20-1 and TRBJ2-1, with D unclear. Trimming took 1 base from V and 8 from J, leaving 9 bases between them. Germline V CDR1 and CDR2: DFQATT, SNEGSKA (reference sequence). The CDR3 extends over 12 amino acids. The CDR3 coding sequence is TGCAGTGCTAGAGGGGAAGAGGATGAGCAGTTCTTC. It translates to CSARGEEDEQFF.

The chain joins TRBV5-6 to TRBJ2-1, with 10 bases lining up with TRBD2. CDR3 size: 17 residues. Germline loops: CDR1 SGHDT, CDR2 YYEEEE. V was pared by 0 bases and J by 2 bases, with 5 bases of the junction left unmatched. CDR3 nucleotide sequence: TGTGCCAGCAGCTTGGAATTTCTAGCGGGGGCCTACAATGAGCAGTTCTTC. Translation gives CASSLEFLAGAYNEQFF.

In this sample, this clone turned up many times. This sequence joins TRBV20-1 and TRBJ2-1; 14 nucleotides align to TRBD2. Germline CDR1 DFQATT, CDR2 SNEGSKA (reference sequence). V was pared by 5 bases and J by 10 bases, with 7 bases of the junction left unmatched. This CDR3 contains 14 residues. The DNA for the CDR3 is TGCAGTGCTCCCGGACTAGCGGGAGGTGAAGAGCAGTTCTTC. This gives the protein CSAPGLAGGEEQFF.

At least ten counts were recorded for this clone. The rearrangement links TRBV27 to TRBJ2-1; tentative D call: TRBD1 (8 bases). Germline values: CDR1 MNHEY, CDR2 SMNVEV (reference sequence). Trimming removed 6 bases from V and 5 bases from J, with 20 bases in between. The CDR3 loop spans 16 amino acids. The CDR3 here is CASRKWAQGGNNEQFF. CDR3 in DNA: TGTGCCAGCAGAAAGTGGGCACAGGGGGGGAACAATGAGCAGTTCTTC.

This clone was found many times. The sample has other DNA sequences that encode this CDR3 too. This chain joins TRBV19 and TRBJ2-3; D unclear. Germline CDR1 is LNHDA and CDR2 is SQIVND (reference sequence). The V and J ends lost 6 bases and 6 bases respectively, with 13 bases between them. The CDR3 is made up of 13 amino acids. The CDR3 is CASSAPPGDTQYF. As DNA, the CDR3 is TGTGCCAGTAGCGCTCCCCCTGGGGATACGCAGTATTTT.

This clone showed up many times. V and J are TRBV12-5 and TRBJ2-3, with 7 bases identical to TRBD2. The CDR3 spans 17 residues. The germline CDR1 and CDR2 sequences are LGHNT and FRNRAP. After removal of 0 bases from V and 4 bases from J, the junction contained 10 bases not matched to a gene. The CDR3 region has the DNA TGTGCTAGTGGTTTGGTACTTGGCGGGAGTGTAGCAGATACGCAGTATTTT. Its protein product is CASGLVLGGSVADTQYF.

The sample holds many counts of this clone. This sequence joins TRBV6-1 and TRBJ1-3; D unresolved. The ends were cut back, 4 bases at V and 14 bases at J, with 18 bases in the middle. Germline lookup yields CDR1 MNHNS and CDR2 SASEGT. This CDR3 region has 13 residues. The CDR3 nucleotides read TGTGCCAGCAGTGGCCAGAAGGCCACCGCCGTATATTTT. It yields the protein CASSGQKATAVYF.

The table lists this clone with many counts. Other DNA sequences in the same sample also yield this CDR3. This chain uses TRBV28 with TRBJ1-5; no reliable D call. This CDR3 region has 14 residues. Trimming shortened V by 3 bases and J by 0 bases, and 6 bases separated the two germline ends. Germline V CDR1 and CDR2: MDHEN, SYDVKM. CDR3 in amino acids: CASSFGDSNQPQHF. The CDR3 DNA reads TGTGCCAGCAGTTTCGGAGATAGCAATCAGCCCCAGCATTTT.

This clone has a count of ten or more. This sequence joins TRBV3-1 and TRBJ2-2; TRBD2 matches at 14 bases. J was trimmed by 7 bases and V by 6 bases; bases with no gene match: 16. This CDR3 contains 19 residues. Germline V gene lookup returns CDR1 LGHDT and CDR2 YNNKEL (reference sequence). The CDR3: CASRPTPGLAGVRIGELFF. The CDR3 DNA reads as TGTGCCAGCAGACCTACTCCGGGACTAGCGGGAGTACGGATCGGGGAGCTGTTTTTT.

This clone appeared many times. The genes are TRBV10-3 and TRBJ1-5; D gene unclear. Germline V CDR1 and CDR2: ENHRY, SYGVKD. The CDR3 has 14 residues. Trimming left V 4 bases short and J 7 bases short, with 14 bases between. The CDR3: CAISGGGPGQPQHF. The DNA of the CDR3 is TGTGCCATCAGTGGGGGAGGGCCGGGGCAGCCCCAGCATTTT.

This clone was recorded at least ten times. This CDR3 is CASRAAYTSNEQFF. The CDR3 region has the DNA TGCGCCAGCAGGGCAGCCTATACCTCCAATGAGCAGTTCTTC. This chain links TRBV5-1 with TRBJ2-1; the D is unclear. The CDR3 has 14 residues. Trimming cost V 5 bases and J 6 bases, with 15 bases left between them. Germline V gene lookup returns CDR1 SGHRS and CDR2 YFSETQ.

This clone was found a few times. The chain links TRBV28 to TRBJ2-1; TRBD2 matches at 10 bases. CDR3 length: 14 residues. Germline V gene sequence: CDR1 MDHEN, CDR2 SYDVKM. V shed 6 bases, J shed 14 bases, and the junction held 13 bases outside the gene matches. The CDR3 DNA follows: TGTGCCAGCAGCCCAGCGGGAGGGCCGAAGGGAAAGTTCTTC. It yields the protein CASSPAGGPKGKFF.

This sequence joins TRBV20-1 and TRBJ2-7; 7 bases map to TRBD2. Germline assignment: CDR1 DFQATT and CDR2 SNEGSKA (reference sequence). Losses at the gene ends were 0 bases for V and 1 base for J; bases not matched to a gene: 9. This CDR3 contains 16 residues. The CDR3 nucleotides are TGCAGTGCTAGAGATGGCCGGGCTAGCGGTTCCTACGAGCAGTACTTC. The encoded protein is CSARDGRASGSYEQYF.

This clone was recorded at least ten times. The chain has TRBV20-1 and TRBJ2-5; 8 bases are a match to TRBD1. J was trimmed by 4 bases and V by 5 bases; bases with no gene match: 3. The germline gives CDR1 DFQATT, CDR2 SNEGSKA (reference sequence). There are 12 residues in the CDR3. For the CDR3, the DNA is TGCAGTGCTTCAGGGGGCCGAGAGACCCAGTACTTC. It yields the protein CSASGGRETQYF.

This clone was picked up many times. V usage is TRBV6-1 and J usage is TRBJ2-7; TRBD2 matches 13 bases. Trimming at V came to 6 bases and at J to 6 bases, leaving 5 bases not matched to a gene. Germline CDR1 is MNHNS and CDR2 is SASEGT. The CDR3 totals 14 residues. The CDR3 bases are TGTGCCAGCAGACCACTAGCGGGAGGGTCCGAGCAGTACTTC. Protein sequence: CASRPLAGGSEQYF.

This clone was counted ten times or more. This chain links TRBV4-1 with TRBJ1-2; unclear D gene. This CDR3 contains 15 residues. Germline V gene lookup returns CDR1 MGHRA and CDR2 YSYEKL. V lost 0 bases, J lost 2 bases, and 10 bases lay in between. The DNA of the CDR3 is TGCGCCAGCAGCCAAGATGGGTTTAGGAACTATGGCTACACCTTC. Translated, it gives CASSQDGFRNYGYTF.

This clone was observed many times. J is TRBJ2-3 and V is TRBV3-1; no reliable D call. Germline V gene lookup returns CDR1 LGHDT and CDR2 YNNKEL (reference sequence). The CDR3 length is 13 residues. V gave up 5 bases and J gave up 7 bases, with 13 bases separating them. This CDR3 is CASSYGTYNTQYF. DNA for the CDR3: TGTGCCAGCAGCTACGGAACCTATAATACGCAGTATTTT.